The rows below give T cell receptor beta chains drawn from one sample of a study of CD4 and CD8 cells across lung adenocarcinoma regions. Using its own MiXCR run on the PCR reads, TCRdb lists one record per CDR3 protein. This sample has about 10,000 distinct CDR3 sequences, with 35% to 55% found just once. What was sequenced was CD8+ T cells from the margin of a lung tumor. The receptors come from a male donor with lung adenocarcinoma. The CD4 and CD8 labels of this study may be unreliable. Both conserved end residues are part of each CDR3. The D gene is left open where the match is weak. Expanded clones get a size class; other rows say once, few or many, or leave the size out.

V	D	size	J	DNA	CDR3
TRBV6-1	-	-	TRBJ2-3	TGTGCGGGCAGAGGAGGGCGGGACACAGAGACGCAGTATTTC	CAGRGGRDTETQYF
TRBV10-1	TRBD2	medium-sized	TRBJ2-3	TGCGCCAGCACTAGCGGGAGACCCACAGATACGCAGTATTTT	CASTSGRPTDTQYF
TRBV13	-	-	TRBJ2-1	TGTGCCAGCAGTTTAACCTATCAGGGTTCGGAGTTCTTC	CASSLTYQGSEFF
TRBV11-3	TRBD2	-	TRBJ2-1	TGTGCCAGCAGCTCCCCCGGTAGCGGGACATCCTACAATGAGCAGTTCTTC	CASSSPGSGTSYNEQFF
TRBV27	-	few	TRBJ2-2	TGTGCCAGCAGTTTGCCGGCAGGGGTCGGGGAGCTGTTTTTT	CASSLPAGVGELFF
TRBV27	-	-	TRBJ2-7	TGTGCCAGCAGTGTGGGGTCCGGGGCCGGTGACCAAGATACGCAGTACTTC	CASSVGSGAGDQDTQYF
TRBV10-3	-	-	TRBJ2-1	TGTGCCATCAGGGGGGCCGGGAGAGGGAATGAGCAGTTCTTC	CAIRGAGRGNEQFF
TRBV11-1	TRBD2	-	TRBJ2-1	TGTGCCAGCAGCTCGTTAGCGGGGGGGCCGATATCCTACAATGAGCAGTTCTTC	CASSSLAGGPISYNEQFF
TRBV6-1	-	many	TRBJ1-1	TGTGCCAGCAGTGTTGGGATGAACACTGAAGCTTTCTTT	CASSVGMNTEAFF
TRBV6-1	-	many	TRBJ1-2	TGTGCCAGCAGTGATGGGTCGTCATATGGCTACACCTTC	CASSDGSSYGYTF
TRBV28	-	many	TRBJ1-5	TGTGCCAGCAACTGGGCTGGGAGAGGGGGCAATCAGCCCCAGCATTTT	CASNWAGRGGNQPQHF
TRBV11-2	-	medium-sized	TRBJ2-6	TGTGCCAGCACCTTAAACCCAGGGACTGGGGCCAACGTCCTGACTTTC	CASTLNPGTGANVLTF
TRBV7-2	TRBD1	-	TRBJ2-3	TGTGCCAGCAGCACCCGACAGGGACGGGGAGTCAAAGATATTCAGTACTTT	CASSTRQGRGVKDIQYF
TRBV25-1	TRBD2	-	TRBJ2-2	TGTGCCAGCAGTGAGCCCCCTGCGGGGGGGGGGGAGCTGTTTTTT	CASSEPPAGGGELFF
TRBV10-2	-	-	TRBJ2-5	TGCGCCAGCAGTGCAGGGAGGGAGACCCAGTACTTC	CASSAGRETQYF
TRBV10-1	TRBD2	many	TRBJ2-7	TGCGCCAGCAGTGAAGGGACTAGCGGGAATAACGAGCAGTACTTC	CASSEGTSGNNEQYF
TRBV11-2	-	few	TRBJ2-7	TGTGCCAGCAGCCCCCTCCGGGGGACTGGCGAGCAGTACTTC	CASSPLRGTGEQYF
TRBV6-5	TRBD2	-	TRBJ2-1	TGTGCCAGCAGTACTAGGACTAGCGGGAACTACAATGAGCAGTTCTTC	CASSTRTSGNYNEQFF
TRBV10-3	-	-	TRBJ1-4	TGTGCCATCAGCGAGGGTCTTGGGGCCGGCAGGAGTAATGAAAAACTGTTTTTT	CAISEGLGAGRSNEKLFF
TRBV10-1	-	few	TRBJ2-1	TGCGCCAGCAGTGAGCAAGGGGGTACTGGCAATGAGCAGTTCTTC	CASSEQGGTGNEQFF
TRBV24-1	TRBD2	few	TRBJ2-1	TGTGCCACCAGGCGGGGGGATGGAGAGACCCAGTTCTTC	CATRRGDGETQFF
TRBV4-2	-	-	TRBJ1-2	TGTGCCAGCAGCCAAGAAATAGGGCAGGGCAACTATGGCTACACCTTC	CASSQEIGQGNYGYTF
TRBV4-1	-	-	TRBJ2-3	TGCGCCAGCAGCCCCCGCGGGGGAGGGGGGGCCACAGATACGCAGTATTTT	CASSPRGGGGATDTQYF
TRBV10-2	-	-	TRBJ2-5	TGCGCGGGGCGCGGGGCCGGCGACCGGAGGACCCAGTATTTC	CAGRGAGDRRTQYF
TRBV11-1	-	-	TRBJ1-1	TGTGCCAGCAGCTTTAGGGGAGGCACTGAAGCTTTCTTT	CASSFRGGTEAFF
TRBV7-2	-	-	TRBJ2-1	TGTGCCAGCAGCCCTGGAACCACAAATGCGCAGTTCTTT	CASSPGTTNAQFF
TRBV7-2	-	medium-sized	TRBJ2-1	TGTGCCAGCAGCCCAGGACCCACAAATGAGCAGTTCTTC	CASSPGPTNEQFF
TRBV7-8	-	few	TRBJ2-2	TGTGCCAGCAGCTTAGTGCGGGAAACCGGGGAGCTGTTTTTT	CASSLVRETGELFF
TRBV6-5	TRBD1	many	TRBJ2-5	TGTGCCAGCAGTTACTCAGGGGGCGGTGGAGAGCAGTACTTC	CASSYSGGGGEQYF
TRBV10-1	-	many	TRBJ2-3	TGCGCCAGCAGTCGGGACGGCACAGATACGCAGTATTTT	CASSRDGTDTQYF
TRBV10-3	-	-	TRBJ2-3	TGTGCCACCAGGCACGGGGGCAGAGACAAAGATACGCAGTATTTT	CATRHGGRDKDTQYF
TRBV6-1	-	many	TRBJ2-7	TGTGCCAGCAGTCAGGGCTCCTACGAGCAGTACTTC	CASSQGSYEQYF
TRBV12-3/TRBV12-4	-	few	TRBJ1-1	TGTGCCAGCAGTGAGGGGACGGTTGAAGCTTTCTTT	CASSEGTVEAFF
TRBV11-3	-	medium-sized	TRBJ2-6	TGTGCCAGCAGCTATTCCGGGGGCGTCTCTGGGGCCAACGTCCTGACTTTC	CASSYSGGVSGANVLTF
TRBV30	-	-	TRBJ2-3	TGTGCCTGGAGTGTACGGGCAGATACGCAGTATTTT	CAWSVRADTQYF
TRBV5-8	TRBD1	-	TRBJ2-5	TGTGCCAGCAGCTTACTCGGACAGGGCCAAGAGACCCAGTACTTC	CASSLLGQGQETQYF
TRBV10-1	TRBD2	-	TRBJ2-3	TGCGCCGGGGGTGCTGGGACTAGCGACGAAGATACCCAGTATTTT	CAGGAGTSDEDTQYF
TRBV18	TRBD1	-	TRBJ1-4	TGTGCCAGCTCACCACCGAGGACAGGGCAGGAAAAACTGTTTTTT	CASSPPRTGQEKLFF
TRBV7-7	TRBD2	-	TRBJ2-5	TGTGCTAGCAGCCCTCTAGCGGGAGAAGAGACCCTGACCTTC	CASSPLAGEETLTF
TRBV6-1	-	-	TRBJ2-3	TGTGCCAGCAGTAATCCGGGACACACCAAAAACATTCAGTACTTT	CASSNPGHTKNIQYF
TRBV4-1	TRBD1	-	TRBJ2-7	TGCGCCAGCAGCCAAACTTCGGGACAGGTCCACAATGAGCAGTACTTC	CASSQTSGQVHNEQYF
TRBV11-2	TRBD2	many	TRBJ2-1	TGTGCCAGCAGCTCGCGGGGGGGAGCGTACAATGAGCAGTTCTTC	CASSSRGGAYNEQFF
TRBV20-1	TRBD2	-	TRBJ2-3	TGCAGTGCTAGTGGGGGACTAGCGGAACGCACAGATACGCAGTATTTT	CSASGGLAERTDTQYF
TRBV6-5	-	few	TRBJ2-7	TGTGCCAGCAGTTACTCGAACAGCGGCGAGCAGTACTTC	CASSYSNSGEQYF
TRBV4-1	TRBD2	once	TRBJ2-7	TGCGCCAGCAGCCAAGGGGGGACTAGGGGATACTACGAGCAGTACTTC	CASSQGGTRGYYEQYF
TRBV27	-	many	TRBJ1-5	TGTGCCAGCAGCCTGGACAAGAATCAGCCCCAGCATTTT	CASSLDKNQPQHF
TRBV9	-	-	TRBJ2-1	TGTGCCAGCAGCGTAGAGGCAGGGGCGAACAATGAGCAGTTCTTC	CASSVEAGANNEQFF
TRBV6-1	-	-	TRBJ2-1	TGTGCCAGCAGTGAAGCGTGGAGCACGGGTGAGCAGTTCTTC	CASSEAWSTGEQFF
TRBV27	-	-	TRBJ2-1	TGTGCCAGCAGTTGGACGAAAACGGACAATGAGCAGTTCTTC	CASSWTKTDNEQFF
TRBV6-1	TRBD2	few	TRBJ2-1	TGTGCCAGCAGTACACTAGCGGGAGTCCGCAATGAGCAGTTCTTC	CASSTLAGVRNEQFF
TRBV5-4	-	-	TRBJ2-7	TGTGCCAGCAGCTTTTTGGGCGAGCAGTACTTC	CASSFLGEQYF